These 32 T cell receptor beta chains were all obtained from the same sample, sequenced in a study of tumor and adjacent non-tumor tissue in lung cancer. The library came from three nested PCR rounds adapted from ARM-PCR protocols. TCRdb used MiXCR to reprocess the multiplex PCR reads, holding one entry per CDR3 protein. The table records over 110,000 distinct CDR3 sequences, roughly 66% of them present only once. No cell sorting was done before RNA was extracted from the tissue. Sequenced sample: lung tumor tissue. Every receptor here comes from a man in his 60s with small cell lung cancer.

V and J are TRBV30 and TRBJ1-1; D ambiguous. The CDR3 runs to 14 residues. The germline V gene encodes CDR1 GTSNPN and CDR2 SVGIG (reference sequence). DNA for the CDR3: TGTGTCTTCACACCCCCCGAGTTCGACACTGAAGCTTTCTTT. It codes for CVFTPPEFDTEAFF.

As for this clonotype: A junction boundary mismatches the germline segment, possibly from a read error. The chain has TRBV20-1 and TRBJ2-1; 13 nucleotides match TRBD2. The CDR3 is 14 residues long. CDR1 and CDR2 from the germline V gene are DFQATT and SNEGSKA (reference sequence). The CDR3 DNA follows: TGTAGTGCTTCCAGGACTAGCGGGAGAGGTGGGCAGTTCTTC. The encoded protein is CSASRTSGRGGQFF.

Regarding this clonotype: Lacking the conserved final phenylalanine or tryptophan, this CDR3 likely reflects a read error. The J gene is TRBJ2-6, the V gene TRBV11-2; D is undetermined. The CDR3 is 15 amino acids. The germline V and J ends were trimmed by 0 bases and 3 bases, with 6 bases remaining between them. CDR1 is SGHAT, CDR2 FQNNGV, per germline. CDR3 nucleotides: TGTGCCAGCAGCTTAGACCCATTTGGGGCCAACGTCCTGACTATC. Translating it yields CASSLDPFGANVLTI.

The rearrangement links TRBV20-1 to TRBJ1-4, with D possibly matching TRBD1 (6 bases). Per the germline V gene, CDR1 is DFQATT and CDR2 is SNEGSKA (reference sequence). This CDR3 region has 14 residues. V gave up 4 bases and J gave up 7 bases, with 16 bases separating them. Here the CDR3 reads CSATLGGECEKLFF. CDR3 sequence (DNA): TGCAGTGCTACCCTGGGGGGCGAATGTGAAAAACTGTTTTTT.

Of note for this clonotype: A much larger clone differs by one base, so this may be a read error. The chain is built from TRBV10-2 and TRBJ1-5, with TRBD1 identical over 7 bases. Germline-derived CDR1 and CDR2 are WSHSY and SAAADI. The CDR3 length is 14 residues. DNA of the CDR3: TGCGCCAGCAGCAAGGGACAGATCAATCGGCCCCAGCATTTT. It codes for CASSKGQINRPQHF.

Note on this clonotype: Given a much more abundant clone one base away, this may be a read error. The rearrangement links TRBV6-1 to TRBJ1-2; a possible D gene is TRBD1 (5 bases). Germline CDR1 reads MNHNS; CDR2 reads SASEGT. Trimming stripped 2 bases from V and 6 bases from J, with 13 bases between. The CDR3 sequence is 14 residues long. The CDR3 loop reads CASSESWGSDGYTF. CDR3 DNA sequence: TGTGCCAGCAGTGAATCGTGGGGCTCGGATGGCTACACCTTC.

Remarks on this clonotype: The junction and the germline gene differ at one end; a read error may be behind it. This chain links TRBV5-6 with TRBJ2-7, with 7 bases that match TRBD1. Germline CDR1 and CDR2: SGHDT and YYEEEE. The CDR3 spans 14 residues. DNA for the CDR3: TGTACCAGTAGCGAGATATACAGGGGTGACGAGCAATACTTC. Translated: CTSSEIYRGDEQYF. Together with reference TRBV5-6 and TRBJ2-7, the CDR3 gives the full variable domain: DAGVTQSPTHLIKTRGQQVTLRCSPKSGHDTVSWYQQALGQGPQFIFQYYEEEERQRGNFPDRFSGHQFPNYSSELNVNALLLGDSALYLCTSSEIYRGDEQYFGPGTRLTVT.

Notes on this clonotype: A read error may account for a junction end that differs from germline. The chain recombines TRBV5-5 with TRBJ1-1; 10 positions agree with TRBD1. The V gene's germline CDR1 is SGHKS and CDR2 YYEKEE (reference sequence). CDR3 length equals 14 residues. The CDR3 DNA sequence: TGTGTCAGCAGGTATAGACAGGGGGCCACTGAAGCTTCCTTT. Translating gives CVSRYRQGATEASF.

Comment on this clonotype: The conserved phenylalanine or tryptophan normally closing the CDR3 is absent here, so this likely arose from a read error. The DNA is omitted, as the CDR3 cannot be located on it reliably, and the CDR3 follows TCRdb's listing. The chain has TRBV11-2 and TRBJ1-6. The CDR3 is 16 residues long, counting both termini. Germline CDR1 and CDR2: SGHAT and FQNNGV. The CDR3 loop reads CASSSTSVQGLLTPPL.

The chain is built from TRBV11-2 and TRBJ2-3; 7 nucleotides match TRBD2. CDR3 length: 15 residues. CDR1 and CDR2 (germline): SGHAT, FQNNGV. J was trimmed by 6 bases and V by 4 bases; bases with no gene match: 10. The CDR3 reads CASSSPGGCSDTQYF. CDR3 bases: TGTGCCAGCAGCTCCCCGGGGGGTTGCTCCGATACGCAGTATTTT.

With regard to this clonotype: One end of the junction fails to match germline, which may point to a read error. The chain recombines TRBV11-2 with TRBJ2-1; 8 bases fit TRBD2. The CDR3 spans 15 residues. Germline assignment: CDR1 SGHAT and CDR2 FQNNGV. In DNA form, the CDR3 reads TGTGCCAGCAGTGTAGCGGGGTACTCTTACAATGAGGAGTACTTC. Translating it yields CASSVAGYSYNEEYF.

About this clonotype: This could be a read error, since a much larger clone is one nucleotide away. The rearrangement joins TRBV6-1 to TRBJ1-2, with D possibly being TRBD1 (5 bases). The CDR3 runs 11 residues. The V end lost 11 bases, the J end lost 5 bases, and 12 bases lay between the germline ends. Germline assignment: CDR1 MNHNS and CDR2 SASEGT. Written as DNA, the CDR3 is TGTGCCGGACAAACATCATATGGCTACACCTTC. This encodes CAGQTSYGYTF.

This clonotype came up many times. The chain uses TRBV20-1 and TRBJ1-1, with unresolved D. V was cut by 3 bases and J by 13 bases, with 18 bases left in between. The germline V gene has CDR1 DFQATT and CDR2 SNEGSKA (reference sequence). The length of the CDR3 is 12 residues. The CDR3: CSASIGDFRVFF. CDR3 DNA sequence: TGCAGTGCTAGCATAGGTGATTTCCGGGTTTTCTTT.

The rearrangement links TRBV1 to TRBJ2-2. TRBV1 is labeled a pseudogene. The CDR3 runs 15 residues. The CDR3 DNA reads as TGCACCGGCAGCCAAGATGGGTCAGATTTGTGGGAGCTGTTTTTT. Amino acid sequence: CTGSQDGSDLWELFF.

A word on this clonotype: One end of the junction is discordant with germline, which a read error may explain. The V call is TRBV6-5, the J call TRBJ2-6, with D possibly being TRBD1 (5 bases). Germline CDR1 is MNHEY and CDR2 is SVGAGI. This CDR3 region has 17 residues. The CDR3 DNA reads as TGTGCCAGCAGTTACTCGATTTACGGCCCTGGGGCCAACCTCCTGACATTC. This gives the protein CASSYSIYGPGANLLTF.

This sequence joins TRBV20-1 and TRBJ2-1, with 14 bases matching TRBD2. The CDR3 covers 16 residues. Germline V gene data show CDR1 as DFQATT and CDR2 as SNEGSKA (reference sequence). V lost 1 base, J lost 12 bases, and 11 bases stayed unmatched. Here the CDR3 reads CSARAPTSGRADVQFF. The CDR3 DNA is TGCAGTGCTAGAGCACCGACTAGCGGGAGGGCAGATGTGCAGTTCTTC.

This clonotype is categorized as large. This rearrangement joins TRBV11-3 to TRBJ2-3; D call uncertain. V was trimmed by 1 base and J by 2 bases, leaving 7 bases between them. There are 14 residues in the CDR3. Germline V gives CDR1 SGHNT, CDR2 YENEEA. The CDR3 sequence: CASSLVVNTDTQYF. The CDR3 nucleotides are TGTGCCAGCAGCTTAGTGGTAAACACAGATACGCAGTATTTT.

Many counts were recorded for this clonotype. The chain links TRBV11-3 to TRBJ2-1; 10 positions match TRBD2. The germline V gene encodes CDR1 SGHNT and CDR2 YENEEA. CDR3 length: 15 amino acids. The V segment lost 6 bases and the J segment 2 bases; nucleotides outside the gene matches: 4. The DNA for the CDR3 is TGTGCCAGCAGACCAAGCGGGAGGGCCTACAATGAGCAGTTCTTC. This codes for CASRPSGRAYNEQFF.

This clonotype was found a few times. CDR3 residues: CASNFGRWTYTQYF. In nucleotides, the CDR3 is TGTGCCAGCAATTTTGGGAGGTGGACATATACGCAGTATTTT. The rearrangement joins TRBV11-2 to TRBJ2-3; tentative D call: TRBD2 (6 bases). V lost 7 bases and J lost 7, with 18 bases in between. The CDR3 is 14 amino acids. Germline V gene sequence: CDR1 SGHAT, CDR2 FQNNGV. The whole variable domain, filled in from reference TRBV11-2 and TRBJ2-3, reads EAGVAQSPRYKIIEKRQSVAFWCNPISGHATLYWYQQILGQGPKLLIQFQNNGVVDDSQLPKDRFSAERLKGVDSTLKIQPAKLEDSAVYLCASNFGRWTYTQYFGPGTRLTVL.

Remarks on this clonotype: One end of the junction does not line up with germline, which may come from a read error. CDR3 amino acids: CASSPDVNSPLNF. The CDR3 nucleotides read TGTGCCAGCAGCCCGGATGTTAATTCACCCCTCAACTTT. This chain links TRBV5-5 with TRBJ1-6, with D hard to call. Germline CDR1 SGHKS, CDR2 YYEKEE (reference sequence). The CDR3 is 13 amino acids.

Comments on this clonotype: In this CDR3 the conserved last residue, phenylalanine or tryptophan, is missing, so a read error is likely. CDR3 sequence reads: CASRETGNEKLFI. Written as DNA, the CDR3 is TGTGCCAGCAGAGAAACAGGGAACGAAAAACTGTTTATT. J is TRBJ1-4 and V is TRBV6-2 or TRBV6-3, with D possibly TRBD1 on 6 matching bases. The CDR3 is 13 residues long. Germline CDR1 is MNHEY and CDR2 is SVGEGT. Trimming shortened V by 6 bases and J by 8 bases, and 13 bases separated the two germline ends.

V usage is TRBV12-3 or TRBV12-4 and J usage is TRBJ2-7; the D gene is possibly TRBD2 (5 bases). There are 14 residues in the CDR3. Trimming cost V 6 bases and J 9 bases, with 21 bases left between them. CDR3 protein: CASRILGRGRVQYF. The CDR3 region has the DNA TGTGCCAGCAGAATCCTAGGGAGAGGCCGCGTGCAGTACTTC.

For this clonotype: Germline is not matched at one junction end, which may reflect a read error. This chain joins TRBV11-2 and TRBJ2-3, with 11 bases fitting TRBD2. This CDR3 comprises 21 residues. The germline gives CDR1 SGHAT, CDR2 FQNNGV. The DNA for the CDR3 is TGTGCCAGCACTTCTACCATCAGTAGCGGGAGGGAAACCGGCTTCACAGTTACGCAGTATTTT. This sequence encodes CASTSTISSGRETGFTVTQYF. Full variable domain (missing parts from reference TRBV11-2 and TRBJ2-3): EAGVAQSPRYKIIEKRQSVAFWCNPISGHATLYWYQQILGQGPKLLIQFQNNGVVDDSQLPKDRFSAERLKGVDSTLKIQPAKLEDSAVYLCASTSTISSGRETGFTVTQYFGPGTRLTVL.

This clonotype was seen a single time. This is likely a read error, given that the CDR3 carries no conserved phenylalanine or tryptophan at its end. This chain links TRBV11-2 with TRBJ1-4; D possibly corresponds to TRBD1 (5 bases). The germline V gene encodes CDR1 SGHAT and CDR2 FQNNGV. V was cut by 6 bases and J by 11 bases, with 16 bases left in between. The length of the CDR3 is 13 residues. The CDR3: CASSYKGLGKLFL. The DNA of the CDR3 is TGTGCCAGCAGTTACAAGGGGCTGGGGAAACTGTTTCTT.

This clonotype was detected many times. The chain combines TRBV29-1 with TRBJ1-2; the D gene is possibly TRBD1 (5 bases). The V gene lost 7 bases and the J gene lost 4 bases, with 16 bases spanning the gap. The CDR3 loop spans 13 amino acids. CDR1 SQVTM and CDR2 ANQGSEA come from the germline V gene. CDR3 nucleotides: TGCAGCGCCCTGGGGTGGCAGGGCTATGGCTACACCTTC. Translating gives CSALGWQGYGYTF.

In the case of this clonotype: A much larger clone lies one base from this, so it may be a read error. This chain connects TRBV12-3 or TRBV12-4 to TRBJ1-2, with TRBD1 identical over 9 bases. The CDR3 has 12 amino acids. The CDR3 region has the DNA TGTGCCAACAGTCGACAGGGGGGTGGCTACACCTTC. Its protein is CANSRQGGGYTF.

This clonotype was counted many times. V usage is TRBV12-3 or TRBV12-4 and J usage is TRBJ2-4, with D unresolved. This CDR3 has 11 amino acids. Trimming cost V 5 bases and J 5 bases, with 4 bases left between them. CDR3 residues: CASSPQNIQYF. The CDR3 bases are TGTGCCAGCAGTCCCCAAAACATTCAGTACTTC.

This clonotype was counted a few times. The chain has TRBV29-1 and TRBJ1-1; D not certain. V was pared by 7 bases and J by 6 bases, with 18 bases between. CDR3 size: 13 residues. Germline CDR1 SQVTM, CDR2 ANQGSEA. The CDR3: CSAGINRAAEAFF. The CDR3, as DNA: TGCAGCGCGGGTATAAATAGGGCGGCTGAAGCTTTCTTT.

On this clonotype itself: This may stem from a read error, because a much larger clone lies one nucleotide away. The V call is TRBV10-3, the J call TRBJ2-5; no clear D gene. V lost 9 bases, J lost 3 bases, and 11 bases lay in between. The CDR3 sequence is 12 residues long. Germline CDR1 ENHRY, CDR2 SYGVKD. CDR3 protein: CAIAPGKETQYF. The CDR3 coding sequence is TGTGCCATTGCCCCTGGAAAAGAGACCCAGTACTTC.

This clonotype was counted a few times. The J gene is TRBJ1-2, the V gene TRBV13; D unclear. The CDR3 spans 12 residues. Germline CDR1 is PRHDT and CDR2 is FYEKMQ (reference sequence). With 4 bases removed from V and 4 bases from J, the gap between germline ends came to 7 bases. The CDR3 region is CASSSTGYGYTF. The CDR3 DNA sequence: TGTGCCAGCAGCTCTACCGGCTATGGCTACACCTTC.

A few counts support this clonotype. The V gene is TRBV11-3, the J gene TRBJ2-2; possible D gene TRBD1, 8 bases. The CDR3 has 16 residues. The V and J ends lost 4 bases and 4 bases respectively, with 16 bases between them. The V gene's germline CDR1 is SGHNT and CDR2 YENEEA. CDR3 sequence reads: CASSSHRGGSTGELFF. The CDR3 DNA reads TGTGCCAGCAGCTCCCACAGGGGGGGGAGCACCGGGGAGCTGTTTTTT.

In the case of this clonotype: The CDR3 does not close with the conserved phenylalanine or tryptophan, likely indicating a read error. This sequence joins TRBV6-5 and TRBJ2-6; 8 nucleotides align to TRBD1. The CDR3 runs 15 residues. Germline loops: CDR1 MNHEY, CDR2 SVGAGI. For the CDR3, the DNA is TGTGCCAGCAGTTACCAGGGGGCTGGGGCCAAGGTCCTGACTTCC. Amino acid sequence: CASSYQGAGAKVLTS.